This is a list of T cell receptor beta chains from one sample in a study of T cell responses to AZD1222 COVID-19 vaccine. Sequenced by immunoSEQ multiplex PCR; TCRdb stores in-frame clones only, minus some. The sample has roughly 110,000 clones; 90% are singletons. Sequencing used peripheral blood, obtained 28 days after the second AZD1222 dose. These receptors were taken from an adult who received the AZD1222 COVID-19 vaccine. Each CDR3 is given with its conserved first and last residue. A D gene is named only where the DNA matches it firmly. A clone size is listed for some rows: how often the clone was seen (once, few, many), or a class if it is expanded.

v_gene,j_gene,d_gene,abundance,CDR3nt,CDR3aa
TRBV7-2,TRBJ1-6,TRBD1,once,TGTGCCAGCAGACACAGGGGAAGCTCCTATAATTCACCCCTCCACTTT,CASRHRGSSYNSPLHF
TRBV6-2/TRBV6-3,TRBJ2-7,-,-,TGTGCCAGCAGTTGGGGACCATACTACGAGCAGTACTTC,CASSWGPYYEQYF
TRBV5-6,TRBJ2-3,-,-,TGTGCCAGCAGCTTGGTTTCTAGCACAGATACGCAGTATTTT,CASSLVSSTDTQYF
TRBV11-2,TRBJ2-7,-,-,TGTGCCAGCAGCCCAGGGCCGGGAGCATTAGAGCAGTACTTC,CASSPGPGALEQYF
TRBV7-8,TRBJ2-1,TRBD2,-,TGTGCCAGCAGCTTCGTTTCCCAGCGGGAATACAATGAGCAGTTCTTC,CASSFVSQREYNEQFF
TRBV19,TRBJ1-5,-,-,TGTGCCAGTAGTCTCCAACCGGCCAATCAGCCCCAGCATTTT,CASSLQPANQPQHF
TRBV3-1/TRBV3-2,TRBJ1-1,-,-,TGTGCCAGCAGCCCACGACTTAGAGCTTTCTTT,CASSPRLRAFF
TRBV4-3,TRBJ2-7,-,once,TGCGCCAGCAGCCAAGAACTCCAGGGGCTCGAGCAGTACTTC,CASSQELQGLEQYF
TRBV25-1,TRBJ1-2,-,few,TGTGCCAGCACCAAAGGGGGAGCCCTATGGGGCTACACCTTC,CASTKGGALWGYTF
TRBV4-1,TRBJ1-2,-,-,TGCGCCAGCAGCCCCCTGGGGGTGTCCTATGGCTACACCTTC,CASSPLGVSYGYTF
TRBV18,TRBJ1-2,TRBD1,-,TGTGCCAGCTCACCACCGAACGGACAGGGGGACTATGGCTACACCTTC,CASSPPNGQGDYGYTF
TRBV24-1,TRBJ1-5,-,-,TGTGCCACCAGAGCCAGGGGCAATCAGCCCCAGCATTTT,CATRARGNQPQHF
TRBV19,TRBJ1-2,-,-,TGTGCCAGTAGCCCAACTGGAGACTATGGCTACACCTTC,CASSPTGDYGYTF
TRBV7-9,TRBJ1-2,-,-,TGTGCCAGCAGCCTAGGGGCCGGGTCTAGCTATGGCTACACCTTC,CASSLGAGSSYGYTF
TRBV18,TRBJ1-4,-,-,TGTGCCAGCTCACGGCAGGCAACTAATGAAAAACTGTTTTTT,CASSRQATNEKLFF
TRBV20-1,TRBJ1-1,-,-,TGCAGTGCTAGTTCGGGGGCCGCTGAAGCTTTCTTT,CSASSGAAEAFF
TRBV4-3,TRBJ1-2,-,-,TGCGCCAGCAGCCACAAAACAATTACGGTGGAGGGCTACACCTTC,CASSHKTITVEGYTF
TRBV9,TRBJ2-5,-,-,TGTGCCAGCAGCGTGCAACAGGCGGAGACCCAGTACTTC,CASSVQQAETQYF
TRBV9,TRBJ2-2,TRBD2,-,TGTGCCAGCAGCTACAGCGGGGAGAACACCGGGGAGCTGTTTTTT,CASSYSGENTGELFF
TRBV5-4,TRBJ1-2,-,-,TGTGCCAGCAGCTTTACCGAGAACTATGGCTACACCTTC,CASSFTENYGYTF
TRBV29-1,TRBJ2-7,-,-,TGCAGCGTCGGGACCGATTCCTACGAGCAGTACTTC,CSVGTDSYEQYF
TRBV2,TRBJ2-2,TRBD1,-,TGTGCCAGCAGGGAACAGGGGCCCAACACCGGGGAGCTGTTTTTT,CASREQGPNTGELFF
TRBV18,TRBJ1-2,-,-,TGTGCCAGCTCACCGGGGGACGACTATGGCTACACCTTC,CASSPGDDYGYTF
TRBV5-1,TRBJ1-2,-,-,TGCGCCAGCAGCTTGTGGACTGACAGTGAGGGAGGCTACACCTTC,CASSLWTDSEGGYTF
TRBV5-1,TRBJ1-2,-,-,TGCGCCAGCAGCTTCGGAGGAGGGGCAGGGTATAACTATGGCTACACCTTC,CASSFGGGAGYNYGYTF
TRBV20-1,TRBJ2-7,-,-,TGCAGTGCTAGTAGGGCCGTAGGAGGAATGGGCGAGCAGTACTTC,CSASRAVGGMGEQYF
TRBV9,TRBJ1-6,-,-,TGTGCCAGCAGCGTAGGATCAGGACTTAATTCACCCCTCCACTTT,CASSVGSGLNSPLHF
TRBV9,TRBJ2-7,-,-,TGTGCCAGCAGCCCACGCCCACAGGACTCCTACGAGCAGTACTTC,CASSPRPQDSYEQYF
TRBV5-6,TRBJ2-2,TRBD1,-,TGTGCCAGCAGTTTTCCGTCCGGGACAGGGTTCACCGGGGAGCTGTTTTTT,CASSFPSGTGFTGELFF
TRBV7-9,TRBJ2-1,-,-,TGTGCCAGCAGCTTAGCGGGCAGTTTCTCCTACAATGAGCAGTTCTTC,CASSLAGSFSYNEQFF
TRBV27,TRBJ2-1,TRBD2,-,TGTGCCAGCAGTGCCGGGACTACACACAATGAGCAGTTCTTC,CASSAGTTHNEQFF
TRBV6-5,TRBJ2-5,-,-,TGTGCCAGCAGTCTCCGGCGGTTTCGGGAGACCCAGTACTTC,CASSLRRFRETQYF
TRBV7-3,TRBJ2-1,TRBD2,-,TGTGCCAGCAGCCCCCAAGGACTAGCGGGGGGGCCGGGGGAGCAGTTCTTC,CASSPQGLAGGPGEQFF
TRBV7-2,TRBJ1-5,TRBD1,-,TGTGCCAGCAGCCCTAGGACAGGGCTGGGAAGCAATCAGCCCCAGCATTTT,CASSPRTGLGSNQPQHF
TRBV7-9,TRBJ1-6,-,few,TGTGCCAGCAGCCCATGGGGGCAAGAGTCACCCCTCCACTTT,CASSPWGQESPLHF
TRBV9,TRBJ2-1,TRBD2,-,TGTGCCAGCAGCGTAGGGGCCAGCGGGGGGTACAATGAGCAGTTCTTC,CASSVGASGGYNEQFF
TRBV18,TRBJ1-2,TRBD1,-,TGTGCCAGCTCGCAGGACAGGGACTATGGCTACACCTTC,CASSQDRDYGYTF
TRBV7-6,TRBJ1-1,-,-,TGTGCCAGCAGCCAGGAACAGGGTGCCACTGAAGCTTTCTTT,CASSQEQGATEAFF
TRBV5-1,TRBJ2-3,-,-,TGCGCCAGCAGGGATGGAGGGACCAACACAGATACGCAGTATTTT,CASRDGGTNTDTQYF
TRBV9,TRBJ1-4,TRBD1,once,TGTGCCAGCAGCGTAGCTCGAGGGGACAGGGGGGACAAACTGTTTTTT,CASSVARGDRGDKLFF
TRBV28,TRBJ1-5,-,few,TGTGCCAGCAGTTTTGGGGGATACAATCAGCCCCAGCATTTT,CASSFGGYNQPQHF
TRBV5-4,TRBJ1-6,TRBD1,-,TGTGCCAGCAGCTTGGAGGGACAGGGTTATCCCCTCCACTTT,CASSLEGQGYPLHF